The next 24 T cell receptor beta chains were all read from a single sample in a study of T-cell reconstitution after alpha-beta-depleted transplantation in children. A library of TCRbeta sequences, prepared with unique molecular identifiers, was generated. Via MiXCR, TCRdb re-called the PCR reads, giving one row per CDR3 protein. The sample includes about 540,000 distinct CDR3 sequences, around 17% of them seen just once. This specimen was PBMCs from the stem cell graft donor, taken from the stem cell graft. Receptor source: a human donor who donated a stem cell graft to a child with acute lymphoblastic leukemia.

The chain uses TRBV7-2 and TRBJ2-7; D not resolved. V was trimmed by 2 bases and J by 2 bases, leaving 13 bases between them. This CDR3 is built from 15 residues. The germline CDR1 and CDR2 sequences are SGHTA and FQGNSA. This chain's CDR3 is CASSLYRSPTYEQYF. In DNA, the CDR3 is TGTGCCAGCAGCTTATACCGGAGTCCTACCTACGAGCAGTACTTC.

The chain couples TRBV20-1 to TRBJ2-7; 12 bases fit TRBD1. V shed 5 bases and J 5 bases; nucleotides not matched to a gene: 4. The CDR3 is 13 amino acids. CDR1 and CDR2 from the germline V gene are DFQATT and SNEGSKA (reference sequence). The CDR3 bases are TGCAGTGCTGGGGGACAGGGGGCCCACGAGCAGTACTTC. Protein sequence: CSAGGQGAHEQYF.

This clonotype was counted between two and nine times. The chain is built from TRBV7-3 and TRBJ2-1; 10 nucleotides line up with TRBD2. The CDR3 extends over 18 amino acids. Germline V CDR1 and CDR2: SGHTA, FQGTGA. The trim removed 3 bases at V and 8 bases at J, leaving 16 bases unmatched. This CDR3 reads CASSFQAGGPIAWDEQFF. In DNA form, the CDR3 reads TGTGCCAGCAGCTTCCAAGCGGGAGGGCCGATCGCTTGGGATGAGCAGTTCTTC.

Worth noting for this clonotype: The germline gene is not matched at one end of the junction; a read error may be the cause. This chain links TRBV12-3 or TRBV12-4 with TRBJ2-1, with 10 positions matching TRBD2. This CDR3 contains 16 residues. CDR3 sequence: CASSIAGGLPYNEQFF. CDR3 nucleotide sequence: TGTGCCAGCAGTATAGCGGGAGGCCTCCCCTACAATGAGCAGTTCTTC.

This chain uses TRBV6-2 or TRBV6-3 with TRBJ1-5, with D possibly TRBD1 on 5 matching bases. Between the trimmed V and J ends, which lost 6 bases and 6 bases, there was a span of 15 bases. The CDR3 consists of 14 residues. Germline CDR1 MNHEY, CDR2 SVGEGT. CDR3: CASRVVSDSQPQHF. DNA of the CDR3: TGTGCCAGCAGGGTGGTGTCAGACAGTCAGCCCCAGCATTTT.

This clonotype was picked up a small number of times. This chain joins TRBV5-1 and TRBJ1-3, with D hard to call. V lost 0 bases, J lost 0 bases, and 7 bases lay in between. CDR3 length equals 15 residues. From germline, CDR1 is SGHRS and CDR2 YFSETQ. In DNA form, the CDR3 reads TGCGCCAGCAGCTTGGAGCCAGCCTCTGGAAACACCATATATTTT. Protein: CASSLEPASGNTIYF. Together with reference TRBV5-1 and TRBJ1-3, the CDR3 gives the full variable domain: KAGVTQTPRYLIKTRGQQVTLSCSPISGHRSVSWYQQTPGQGLQFLFEYFSETQRNKGNFPGRFSGRQFSNSRSEMNVSTLELGDSALYLCASSLEPASGNTIYFGEGSWLTVV.

The chain links TRBV12-3 or TRBV12-4 to TRBJ2-2; D remains ambiguous. Trimming took 7 bases from V and 8 from J, leaving 17 bases between them. The CDR3 runs to 14 residues. For the CDR3, the DNA is TGTGCCAGCACTTGGCGACCCCAAGTGGGGGAGCTGTTTTTT. Protein sequence: CASTWRPQVGELFF.

The genes are TRBV5-6 and TRBJ1-5, with 8 bases matching TRBD1. CDR1 is SGHDT and CDR2 is YYEEEE in the germline V gene. The CDR3 spans 15 residues. The trim removed 0 bases at V and 4 bases at J, leaving 3 bases unmatched. In DNA, the CDR3 is TGTGCCAGCAGCTTGGGACAGGGGTATAATCAGCCCCAGCATTTT. Translated: CASSLGQGYNQPQHF.

V and J are TRBV9 and TRBJ1-2, with D possibly matching TRBD1 (5 bases). This CDR3 has 13 residues. V was cut by 3 bases and J by 3 bases, with 9 bases left in between. Germline V gene lookup returns CDR1 SGDLS and CDR2 YYNGEE. As DNA, the CDR3 is TGTGCCAGCAGCGGTGACAGATACTATGGCTACACCTTC. Its translation: CASSGDRYYGYTF.

The rearrangement joins TRBV11-2 to TRBJ2-6; 7 positions agree with TRBD1. Trimming cost V 5 bases and J 0 bases; bases outside gene matches: 10. This CDR3 contains 18 residues. Germline V CDR1 and CDR2: SGHAT, FQNNGV. The CDR3 DNA is TGTGCCAGCAGCGAGACAGGCAGGGGGTACTCTGGGGCCAACGTCCTGACTTTC. This sequence encodes CASSETGRGYSGANVLTF.

J is TRBJ1-1 and V is TRBV6-2 or TRBV6-3, with D unresolved. Germline V gives CDR1 MNHEY, CDR2 SVGEGT. The CDR3 is 13 amino acids. Trimming shortened V by 2 bases and J by 11 bases, and 15 bases separated the two germline ends. CDR3 DNA: TGTGCCAGCAGTTACCCACCCTACGGTACGGCTTTCTTT. Its protein product is CASSYPPYGTAFF.

This rearrangement joins TRBV12-3 or TRBV12-4 to TRBJ2-2; 9 bases fit TRBD2. The trim removed 8 bases at V and 3 bases at J, leaving 10 bases unmatched. CDR3 length equals 16 residues. CDR3 DNA sequence: TGTGCCAGCTCCTCGGCGGGAGGGCCCGACACCGGGGAGCTGTTTTTT. Translating gives CASSSAGGPDTGELFF.

This clonotype occurred a few times. The CDR3 region has the DNA TGCAGTGCTCAAGAGGGCGGCAGGGTAAGAACTGAAGCTTTCTTT. Its protein is CSAQEGGRVRTEAFF. V usage is TRBV20-1 and J usage is TRBJ1-1, with a possible D match to TRBD1 (5 bases). V was shortened by 5 bases and J by 5 bases, with 21 bases between the two germline ends. The CDR3 loop spans 15 amino acids. Germline CDR1 reads DFQATT; CDR2 reads SNEGSKA (reference sequence).

The chain employs TRBV7-9 and TRBJ2-3; TRBD1 matches at 8 bases. With V trimmed by 7 bases and J by 4 bases, 4 bases remained unmatched. Germline V gene lookup returns CDR1 SEHNR and CDR2 FQNEAQ (reference sequence). The CDR3 has 13 residues. DNA for the CDR3: TGTGCCAGCAAGCAGGGGGCCTCAGATACGCAGTATTTT. Translating it yields CASKQGASDTQYF.

This clonotype was seen a handful of times. This chain connects TRBV6-5 to TRBJ2-6; D is possibly TRBD2 (6 bases). CDR1 is MNHEY and CDR2 is SVGAGI in the germline V gene. Trimming removed 0 bases at V and 13 bases at J, with 19 bases between. The CDR3 is made up of 16 amino acids. In DNA, the CDR3 is TGTGCCAGCAGTTACTCGATGGGACTGGTTCCGGGGGTCCTGACTTTC. Translating it yields CASSYSMGLVPGVLTF.

V is TRBV5-1 and J is TRBJ2-7, with a tentative D call TRBD2 (5 bases). Germline V gives CDR1 SGHRS, CDR2 YFSETQ. Trimming pared 3 bases from V and 1 base from J, leaving 14 bases between. This CDR3 contains 15 residues. The CDR3 DNA reads TGCGCCAGCAGCTCGAATGGACGGGATTCCTACGAGCAGTACTTC. Translation gives CASSSNGRDSYEQYF.

V is TRBV12-3 or TRBV12-4 and J is TRBJ2-7; 7 bases line up with TRBD1. The CDR3 sequence is 14 residues long. The J segment lost 2 bases and the V segment lost 6 bases, leaving 7 bases of the junction unmatched. DNA of the CDR3: TGTGCCAGCAGCCCAGGGACAGACCCCTACGAGCAGTACTTC. Residues: CASSPGTDPYEQYF.

Of note for this clonotype: Its ends do not fully match the called genes, so a read error is possible. The chain combines TRBV18 with TRBJ2-6, with D tentatively TRBD1 (5 bases). The CDR3 spans 19 residues. CDR1 and CDR2 (germline): KGHSH, LQKENI. The CDR3 DNA sequence: TGTGCCAGCTCATTAAATCGGACGCCGAACCGCTCTGGGGCCAACGTCCTGACCTTC. Translated: CASSLNRTPNRSGANVLTF. Full variable domain (rest looked up from reference TRBV18 and TRBJ2-6): NAGVMQNPRHLVRRRGQEARLRCSPMKGHSHVYWYRQLPEEGLKFMVYLQKENIIDESGMPKERFSAEFPKEGPSILRIQQVVRGDSAAYFCASSLNRTPNRSGANVLTFGAGSRLTVL.

This clonotype was counted only a few times. This chain uses TRBV6-1 with TRBJ2-3; the D gene is possibly TRBD1 (6 bases). Trimming cost V 7 bases and J 2 bases, with 16 bases left between them. The CDR3 has 15 residues. Germline V lookup: CDR1 MNHNS, CDR2 SASEGT. CDR3 sequence: CASITPRGLTDTQYF. The CDR3 DNA follows: TGTGCCAGCATCACCCCCAGGGGCCTCACAGATACGCAGTATTTT.

The chain has TRBV18 and TRBJ2-5; 14 positions agree with TRBD2. This CDR3 contains 17 residues. V lost 6 bases to trimming and J lost 4 bases; unmatched junction nucleotides: 10. CDR1 KGHSH and CDR2 LQKENI come from the germline V gene. CDR3 loop: CASSGTSGSPARETQYF. The CDR3 coding sequence is TGTGCCAGCTCCGGGACTAGCGGGAGTCCGGCTCGAGAGACCCAGTACTTC.

The V gene is TRBV27, the J gene TRBJ2-1, with TRBD2 matching 8 bases. Germline V gene sequence: CDR1 MNHEY, CDR2 SMNVEV (reference sequence). The CDR3 extends over 11 amino acids. With 6 bases clipped from V and 13 bases from J, the junction kept 5 bases outside the gene matches. The CDR3 coding sequence is TGTGCCAGCAGGGGCGGGAGGTCCCAGTTCTTC. As protein: CASRGGRSQFF.

This clonotype was seen a single time. Germline is not matched at one junction end, which may reflect a read error. This chain joins TRBV13 and TRBJ2-3, with 8 bases fitting TRBD1. CDR1 is PRHDT, CDR2 FYEKMQ, per germline (reference sequence). The CDR3 spans 15 residues. CDR3 sequence (DNA): TGTGCCAGCAGCGTCAGGACAGGGACCACAGATACGAAGTATTTT. Encoded protein: CASSVRTGTTDTKYF.

The rearrangement uses TRBV7-2 and TRBJ2-7, with a weak D call TRBD2 (6 bases). V gave up 5 bases and J gave up 2 bases, with 13 bases separating them. This CDR3 has 14 residues. The V gene's germline CDR1 is SGHTA and CDR2 FQGNSA. CDR3 amino acids: CASSLWGTPYEQYF. DNA of the CDR3: TGTGCCAGCAGCCTGTGGGGGACTCCCTACGAGCAGTACTTC.

This clonotype was seen a few times. The chain recombines TRBV19 with TRBJ2-1; maybe TRBD1 (5 bases). The CDR3 runs to 14 residues. The germline V gene encodes CDR1 LNHDA and CDR2 SQIVND (reference sequence). V dropped 2 bases and J dropped 6 bases, with 11 bases sitting between them. The CDR3 is CASSISGQGNEQFF. In DNA, the CDR3 is TGTGCCAGTAGTATATCAGGGCAAGGCAATGAGCAGTTCTTC.